Only a few counts were recorded for the clone carrying this T cell receptor (beta chain). Its specificity is not known. The sequenced template was cDNA made from the entire isolated RNA. Here immunoSEQ multiplex PCR was the method, and the copy in TCRdb shows in-frame clones only, minus some. The sample lists approximately 600,000 clones; around 12% were seen once. This sample is drawn from a study of beta chain features in type 1 diabetes. V lost 4 bases, J lost 2 bases, and 7 bases stayed unmatched. The CDR3 runs 15 residues. Per germline, CDR1 MDHEN and CDR2 SYDVKM. Study results and limitations: A pattern of fewer insertions and more deletions at VDJ junctions was seen in type 1 diabetes patients. There was a moderate but significant shortening of TCRB CDR3s in all four CD4+ subsets of Type 1 diabetes patients. Highly expressing activated T cells could be over-counted with a cDNA template.

Donors underwent one heparinised blood draw, around 120 mL on average. V is TRBV28 and J is TRBJ2-7; TRBD1 matches at 8 bases. Sequencing used naive CD4+ T cells from blood. This receptor was identified in a man aged 25-45 years with type 1 diabetes. The CDR3 nucleotides are TGTGCCAGCAGTTATGGACAGGGAATCCCCTACGAGCAGTACTTC. Translated, it gives CASSYGQGIPYEQYF.